This paragraph reports one T cell receptor (beta chain). The sample originates from a study of shared T cell receptors in the human thymus. The germline CDR1 and CDR2 sequences are MGHDK and SYGVNS. The CDR3 has 17 amino acids. The ends lost 6 bases at V and 5 bases at J; junction bases unmatched: 15. The repertoire was sequenced with immunoSEQ multiplex PCR; TCRdb's copy has only in-frame clones and lacks some. The sample includes more than 550,000 clones, 70% to 90% seen only once; the top ten take roughly 0.01%. This sample also appeared in a second study, on human thymus T cells. Turning to that study: Corrective cardiac surgery supplied the resected thymus tissue. Related work showed strongly overlapping thymic repertoires across unrelated individuals.

V and J are TRBV25-1 and TRBJ2-5, with 10 nucleotides matching TRBD2. This sequence was found in a girl less than two years old with a congenital heart defect. The sample was thymocytes. The CDR3 DNA reads as TGTGCCAGCAGCCTAGATTGGATTAGCGGGGGGTATGAGACCCAGTACTTC. Translated, it gives CASSLDWISGGYETQYF.